Below, 21 T cell receptor beta chains from the same sample are listed, as sequenced in a study of response to subunit inactivated influenza vaccine (dated by TCRdb to the late 2010s). Library preparation employed RT-PCR. The sample was run on an Illumina HiSeq 2500. TCRdb reanalyzed the raw reads on its own, using fastp at Q25 for trimming and MiXCR for clone calling, and kept in-frame beta chains. Identical CDR3 proteins give one entry, which carries the most common genes and DNA. This sample lists about 620,000 distinct CDR3 sequences; roughly 12% were detected once. About 9.4% of the sample belongs to the ten largest clones. The sequencing here drew on PBMCs from blood, taken on the day of vaccination. The receptor source for this set is a man aged 50 to 60 who received an inactivated influenza vaccine. Donor details come from another sample of the same person, matched by shared clones.

This clonotype occurred many times. The rearrangement joins TRBV12-3 or TRBV12-4 to TRBJ2-3, with 16 bases that match TRBD2. V gave up 5 bases and J gave up 4 bases; unmatched junction bases: 9. The CDR3 length is 18 residues. Here the CDR3 reads CASSLGTSGRAYADTQYF. In nucleotides, the CDR3 is TGTGCCAGCAGTCTGGGGACTAGCGGGAGGGCATATGCAGATACGCAGTATTTT.

This clonotype came up a few times. V gene TRBV7-2 combines with J gene TRBJ2-2, with TRBD2 identical over 8 bases. CDR3 length equals 15 residues. V was pared by 5 bases and J by 1 base, with 3 bases of the junction left unmatched. Germline V gene sequence: CDR1 SGHTA, CDR2 FQGNSA. The CDR3 bases are TGTGCCAGCAGCCCGACTAGCGAGAACACCGGGGAGCTGTTTTTT. Translating gives CASSPTSENTGELFF.

The chain employs TRBV7-2 and TRBJ2-1; 9 nucleotides match TRBD2. The J segment lost 5 bases and the V segment lost 1 base, leaving 6 bases of the junction unmatched. The CDR3 has 16 residues. The germline V gene encodes CDR1 SGHTA and CDR2 FQGNSA. The CDR3 region is CASSLVGGGADNEQFF. The CDR3 nucleotides are TGTGCCAGCAGCTTAGTAGGCGGGGGGGCGGACAATGAGCAGTTCTTC.

The rearrangement links TRBV4-1 to TRBJ1-5; D might be TRBD1 (6 bases). The ends were cut back, 0 bases at V and 1 base at J, with 10 bases in the middle. This CDR3 contains 16 residues. The V gene's germline CDR1 is MGHRA and CDR2 YSYEKL. The CDR3 here is CASSQEGAASNQPQHF. The CDR3 nucleotides read TGCGCCAGCAGCCAAGAGGGGGCAGCGAGCAATCAGCCCCAGCATTTT.

This clonotype has more than one count but fewer than ten. The V and J genes are TRBV5-1 and TRBJ2-3; 9 bases map to TRBD2. Germline V lookup: CDR1 SGHRS, CDR2 YFSETQ. The length of the CDR3 is 17 residues. V lost 2 bases to trimming and J lost 0 bases; unmatched junction nucleotides: 7. CDR3 sequence: CASSFLAGTLSTDTQYF. As DNA, the CDR3 is TGCGCCAGCAGCTTTCTAGCGGGGACCCTTAGCACAGATACGCAGTATTTT.

The gene calls are TRBV5-1 and TRBJ1-4; weak D call: TRBD1 (5 bases). The ends were cut back, 4 bases at V and 0 bases at J, with 10 bases in the middle. CDR1 and CDR2 from the germline V gene are SGHRS and YFSETQ. This CDR3 comprises 15 residues. CDR3 nucleotide sequence: TGCGCCAGCAGCAGGGACGGTGCAACTAATGAAAAACTGTTTTTT. Translating it yields CASSRDGATNEKLFF.

The V gene is TRBV20-1, the J gene TRBJ2-7; no clear D gene. Trimming took 0 bases from V and 4 from J, leaving 16 bases between them. CDR1 and CDR2 (germline): DFQATT, SNEGSKA (reference sequence). The CDR3 is 15 amino acids. The DNA for the CDR3 is TGCAGTGCTAGAGACATAGGTGGCGATGTATACGAGCAGTACTTC. It specifies CSARDIGGDVYEQYF.

This clonotype was found a few times. The chain couples TRBV19 to TRBJ2-7; no definite D call. The CDR3 contains 13 residues. Trimming removed 1 base at V and 5 bases at J, with 9 bases between. Germline-derived CDR1 and CDR2 are LNHDA and SQIVND (reference sequence). The CDR3 DNA sequence: TGTGCCAGTAGTATAGGTAACAGTAACGAGCAGTACTTC. This encodes CASSIGNSNEQYF.

This clonotype showed up just a few times. This chain connects TRBV15 to TRBJ1-2; D not resolved. This CDR3 is 12 amino acids long. Trimming took off 5 bases at V and 4 bases at J, with 8 bases between the two ends. CDR1 LNHNV and CDR2 YYDKDF come from the germline V gene (reference sequence). The CDR3 DNA sequence: TGTGCCACCAGCGGGGATTTCTATGGCTACACCTTC. Translated: CATSGDFYGYTF.

The genes are TRBV7-2 and TRBJ2-7, with D possibly matching TRBD1 (5 bases). Germline CDR1 is SGHTA and CDR2 is FQGNSA. The CDR3 has 14 amino acids. Trimming took 1 base from V and 5 from J, leaving 12 bases between them. CDR3 DNA sequence: TGTGCCAGCAGCTTAGACCAGGGAAAACACGAGCAGTACTTC. Residues: CASSLDQGKHEQYF.

This clonotype was seen only a few times. The J gene is TRBJ2-1, the V gene TRBV7-2, with 10 nucleotides matching TRBD2. After removal of 3 bases from V and 0 bases from J, the junction contained 5 bases not matched to a gene. This CDR3 region has 17 residues. CDR1 and CDR2 (germline): SGHTA, FQGNSA. The CDR3 nucleotides read TGTGCCAGCAGCTTCCTAGCGGGGGCCGTCTCCTACAATGAGCAGTTCTTC. Translating gives CASSFLAGAVSYNEQFF.

The chain links TRBV12-2 to TRBJ2-5; TRBD1, the D gene given by the table, was not confirmed from the DNA. TRBV12-2 constitutes a pseudogene. The CDR3 has 15 residues. The CDR3 DNA reads TGTGCAAGTCGCTTAGGAGAGCGCCAACAAGAGACCCAGTACTTC. Encoded protein: CASRLGERQQETQYF.

The chain couples TRBV10-3 to TRBJ2-7; no firm D call. This CDR3 comprises 15 residues. Per the germline V gene, CDR1 is ENHRY and CDR2 is SYGVKD. Trimming stripped 2 bases from V and 0 bases from J, with 11 bases between. The CDR3 sequence is CAISERLVDSYEQYF. Here the CDR3 DNA reads TGTGCCATCAGTGAGCGGCTAGTGGACTCCTACGAGCAGTACTTC.

This clonotype was seen repeatedly, ten times or more. J is TRBJ2-2 and V is TRBV12-3 or TRBV12-4, with a possible D match to TRBD2 (5 bases). V lost 7 bases, J lost 6 bases, and 9 bases lay in between. This CDR3 is 12 amino acids long. CDR3 DNA sequence: TGTGCCAGCACCCCCGGGGCCGGGGAGCTGTTTTTT. Protein product: CASTPGAGELFF.

The chain uses TRBV6-2 or TRBV6-3 and TRBJ2-7, with 9 bases aligning to TRBD1. The CDR3 runs to 17 residues. Germline V gene data show CDR1 as MNHEY and CDR2 as SVGEGT. V dropped 0 bases and J dropped 2; count of bases not matched to a gene: 8. The CDR3 spells CASSYSPGQGITYEQYF. The CDR3 DNA sequence: TGTGCCAGCAGTTACTCGCCGGGACAGGGAATTACCTACGAGCAGTACTTC.

This chain joins TRBV18 and TRBJ1-4; a weak D match, TRBD1 (5 bases). Germline V CDR1 and CDR2: KGHSH, LQKENI. Trimming stripped 6 bases from V and 0 bases from J, with 11 bases between. The CDR3 is 15 amino acids. The CDR3 nucleotides are TGTGCCAGCTCGCCTCCGACAGCAACTAATGAAAAACTGTTTTTT. The encoded protein is CASSPPTATNEKLFF.

The chain links TRBV18 to TRBJ1-1; D is possibly TRBD1 (5 bases). Germline assignment: CDR1 KGHSH and CDR2 LQKENI. Trimming pared 1 base from V and 0 bases from J, leaving 9 bases between. This CDR3 comprises 15 residues. CDR3 loop: CASSPRTNMNTEAFF. The DNA of the CDR3 is TGTGCCAGCTCACCACGGACAAATATGAACACTGAAGCTTTCTTT.

There are many counts of this clonotype. This chain connects TRBV12-3 or TRBV12-4 to TRBJ1-5, with 8 bases matching TRBD1. The CDR3 covers 14 residues. V was clipped by 4 bases and J by 9 bases; unmatched bases: 8. CDR3 in amino acids: CASSWGQASGPQHF. The CDR3 coding sequence is TGTGCCAGCAGTTGGGGACAGGCCTCTGGGCCCCAGCATTTT.

This chain links TRBV19 with TRBJ1-5, with TRBD1 identical over 8 bases. V lost 0 bases, J lost 6 bases, and 7 bases stayed unmatched. Germline CDR1 LNHDA, CDR2 SQIVND (reference sequence). There are 16 residues in the CDR3. The CDR3 region has the DNA TGTGCCAGTAGTATAGATTTGCTGGACAGGGCTCAGCCCCAGCATTTT. Amino acids: CASSIDLLDRAQPQHF.

This clonotype has at least ten counts. The V and J genes are TRBV7-9 and TRBJ2-7; D is undetermined. CDR3 size: 12 residues. V lost 1 base, J lost 4 bases, and 5 bases lay in between. Germline V gene data show CDR1 as SEHNR and CDR2 as FQNEAQ (reference sequence). CDR3 amino acids: CASSLVAYEQYF. CDR3 bases: TGTGCCAGCAGCTTAGTAGCTTACGAGCAGTACTTC.

This clonotype was detected ten times or more. The rearrangement links TRBV2 to TRBJ2-1; 9 nucleotides match TRBD2. The germline CDR1 and CDR2 sequences are SNHLY and FYNNEI. There are 16 residues in the CDR3. The J segment lost 7 bases and the V segment lost 4 bases, leaving 11 bases of the junction unmatched. The CDR3 nucleotides are TGTGCCAGCAGTGGTCCCAGCGGGGGGCTAAGGAATGAGCAGTTCTTC. Amino acid sequence: CASSGPSGGLRNEQFF.